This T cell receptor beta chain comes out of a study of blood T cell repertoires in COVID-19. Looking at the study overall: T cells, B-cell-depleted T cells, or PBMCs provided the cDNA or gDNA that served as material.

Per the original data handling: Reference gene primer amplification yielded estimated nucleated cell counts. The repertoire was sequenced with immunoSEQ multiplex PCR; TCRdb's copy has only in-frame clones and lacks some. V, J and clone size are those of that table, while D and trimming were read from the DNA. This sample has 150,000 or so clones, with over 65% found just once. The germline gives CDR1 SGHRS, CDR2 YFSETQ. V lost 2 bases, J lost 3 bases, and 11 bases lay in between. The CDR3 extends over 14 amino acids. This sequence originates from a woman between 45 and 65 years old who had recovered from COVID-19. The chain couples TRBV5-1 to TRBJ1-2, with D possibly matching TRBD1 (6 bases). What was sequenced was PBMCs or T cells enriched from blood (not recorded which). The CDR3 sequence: CASSFNQGYYGYTF. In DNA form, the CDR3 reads TGCGCCAGCAGCTTTAACCAGGGGTACTATGGCTACACCTTC.